A single sample gave rise to the 11 T cell receptor beta chains below, sequenced in a study of cytomegalovirus exposure and HLA in healthy donors (dated by TCRdb to about 2017). Receptor libraries were prepared by the immunoSEQ multiplex PCR assay. Sourced from immuneACCESS, this table was stored by TCRdb with only in-frame sequences that have V and J called. A share of the clones is absent; for the studies checked, an unresolved V gene accounts for under half, and the remainder has no known explanation. The sample table records some 64,000 clones; about 96% of these occur just once. 1.2% of the sample is in the top ten clones. Sequenced material: PBMCs. These receptor sequences come from a woman aged 18-30 years in good health and CMV-seronegative.

The V gene is TRBV10-3, the J gene TRBJ1-4; the D is unclear. CDR1 is ENHRY and CDR2 is SYGVKD in the germline V gene. The CDR3 consists of 14 residues. Trimming pared 0 bases from V and 7 bases from J, leaving 9 bases between. CDR3 region: CAISESAEGEKLFF. The CDR3, as DNA: TGTGCCATCAGTGAGTCGGCAGAGGGTGAAAAACTGTTTTTT.

The rearrangement joins TRBV25-1 to TRBJ1-2, with 11 bases aligning to TRBD1. The CDR3 is 17 residues long. V trimming: 4 bases; J trimming: 4 bases; junction bases outside the gene matches: 11. Germline V gene lookup returns CDR1 MGHDK and CDR2 SYGVNS. For the CDR3, the DNA is TGTGCCAGCAGTGCCCGGACAGGGGGCCGCCTGGGCTATGGCTACACCTTC. Translated, it gives CASSARTGGRLGYGYTF.

The V call is TRBV27, the J call TRBJ2-3, with a weak D call TRBD1 (6 bases). Germline CDR1 is MNHEY and CDR2 is SMNVEV (reference sequence). The CDR3 has 14 amino acids. Trimming took 1 base from V and 1 from J, leaving 6 bases between them. CDR3 nucleotides: TGTGCCAGCAGTTTATGGGGGCGCACAGATACGCAGTATTTT. Protein sequence: CASSLWGRTDTQYF.

The chain couples TRBV4-3 to TRBJ2-3, with TRBD2 identical over 13 bases. From germline, CDR1 is LGHNA and CDR2 YSLEER. The CDR3 has 16 amino acids. The V and J ends lost 3 bases and 4 bases, in that order; junction bases with no gene match: 4. The chain's CDR3 is CASSHPLAGGSDTQYF. CDR3 sequence (DNA): TGCGCCAGCAGCCACCCACTAGCGGGAGGGTCAGATACGCAGTATTTT.

This chain connects TRBV4-1 to TRBJ2-5; tentatively, D is TRBD1 (5 bases). Germline loops: CDR1 MGHRA, CDR2 YSYEKL. The V end was cut by 0 bases, the J end by 8 bases, with 13 bases between. CDR3 length equals 14 residues. The CDR3 is CASSQESTGATQYF. The CDR3 bases are TGCGCCAGCAGCCAAGAGTCAACAGGTGCCACCCAGTACTTC.

This clone was picked up a small number of times. V and J are TRBV6-1 and TRBJ2-1; 10 bases map to TRBD1. Germline V CDR1 and CDR2: MNHNS, SASEGT. Trimming cost V 1 base and J 9 bases; bases outside gene matches: 0. This CDR3 contains 13 residues. CDR3 in amino acids: CASSEGDRGEQFF. The DNA of the CDR3 is TGTGCCAGCAGTGAAGGGGACAGGGGTGAGCAGTTCTTC.

The chain links TRBV19 to TRBJ1-1, with D maybe TRBD1 (5 bases). The ends were cut back, 7 bases at V and 4 bases at J, with 16 bases in the middle. This CDR3 has 14 amino acids. Germline CDR1 LNHDA, CDR2 SQIVND (reference sequence). CDR3 sequence (DNA): TGTGCCAGTACCTATACTGGGGCCGTCACTGAAGCTTTCTTT. Translated: CASTYTGAVTEAFF. The full variable domain, its missing parts supplied by reference TRBV19 and TRBJ1-1, is DGGITQSPKYLFRKEGQNVTLSCEQNLNHDAMYWYRQDPGQGLRLIYYSQIVNDFQKGDIAEGYSVSREKKESFPLTVTSAQKNPTAFYLCASTYTGAVTEAFFGQGTRLTVV.

The V and J genes are TRBV2 and TRBJ1-4; tentatively, D is TRBD1 (5 bases). Germline V lookup: CDR1 SNHLY, CDR2 FYNNEI. The CDR3 runs to 17 residues. Trimming cost V 1 base and J 4 bases, with 16 bases left between them. This CDR3 reads CASSEVGGHGRNEKLFF. The DNA for the CDR3 is TGTGCCAGCAGTGAAGTGGGCGGACACGGCCGTAATGAAAAACTGTTTTTT.

The V call is TRBV30, the J call TRBJ1-1, with 9 nucleotides matching TRBD1. Germline V lookup: CDR1 GTSNPN, CDR2 SVGIG (reference sequence). Trimming at V came to 2 bases and at J to 11 bases, leaving 9 bases not matched to a gene. There are 13 residues in the CDR3. In DNA form, the CDR3 reads TGTGCCTGGAGTCCAAACCAGACAGGGGGTGCTTTCTTT. Translation: CAWSPNQTGGAFF.

Remarks on this clone: This sample also contains other DNA sequences that code for the same CDR3. V is TRBV18 and J is TRBJ1-3; 9 bases are a match to TRBD1. This CDR3 contains 16 residues. With V trimmed by 2 bases and J by 3 bases, 5 bases remained unmatched. The germline V gene has CDR1 KGHSH and CDR2 LQKENI. The CDR3 sequence is CASSPKPTGGGNTIYF. CDR3 nucleotides: TGTGCCAGCTCACCAAAACCGACAGGGGGTGGAAACACCATATATTTT.

This chain joins TRBV4-3 and TRBJ2-3, with TRBD2 as a possible D gene (5 bases). The CDR3 has 14 amino acids. Per germline, CDR1 LGHNA and CDR2 YSLEER. V was pared by 3 bases and J by 2 bases, with 9 bases between. CDR3 amino acids: CASSQRVDTDTQYF. CDR3 in DNA: TGCGCCAGCAGCCAGCGGGTGGACACAGATACGCAGTATTTT.